This record concerns one T cell receptor beta chain sequence. The V and J ends lost 1 base and 5 bases, in that order; junction bases with no gene match: 8. The CDR3 contains 16 residues. From germline, CDR1 is SGHVS and CDR2 FNYEAQ. The primer mix had 60 Vbeta and 13 Jbeta primers. The table came from immunoSEQ multiplex PCR; TCRdb's copy has only in-frame clones and leaves some out. This table has 65,000 to 95,000 clones, 79% appearing once. These data belong to a study of cytomegalovirus exposure and HLA in healthy donors. The receptor's source is a man between 25 and 39 years old in good health and CMV-seronegative. The chain uses TRBV7-6 and TRBJ2-3; 8 positions agree with TRBD1. Sequencing was carried out using PBMCs. CDR3 sequence (DNA): TGTGCCAGCAGCTTAGGGGACAGGATATTCGGAGATACGCAGTATTTT. The encoded protein is CASSLGDRIFGDTQYF.